This T cell receptor (beta chain) was recorded in a study of cytomegalovirus exposure and HLA in healthy donors. The wider study: Early released data comprised some 91 million unique TCRs from HLA-typed donors.

Study-wide results and caveats: 150 to 200 TCR beta chains were listed as cytomegalovirus-associated. Association of a missense DCLRE1C variant with TCR beta V- and J-gene trimming was reported in a later analysis.

This clone was seen once. Its antigen is still unknown. The PCR was carried out with 60 Vbeta primers and 13 Jbeta primers. TCRdb's copy holds only in-frame clones and misses some; the assay was immunoSEQ multiplex PCR. The sample has roughly 230,000 clones, nearly 95% seen once. Trimming removed 2 bases at V and 5 bases at J, with 4 bases between. The CDR3 length is 11 residues. CDR1 and CDR2 from the germline V gene are SGHNT and YYREEE (reference sequence). Likely unrecorded immune exposures existed in these nominally healthy donors. The specimen was PBMCs. The clonotype comes from a girl aged 2-10 years in good health and CMV-seronegative. The gene calls are TRBV5-4 and TRBJ2-5; D ambiguous. CDR3 bases: TGTGCCAGCAGCTTTAGCGAGACCCAGTACTTC. Its translation: CASSFSETQYF. The whole variable domain, filled in from reference TRBV5-4 and TRBJ2-5, reads ETGVTQSPTHLIKTRGQQVTLRCSSQSGHNTVSWYQQALGQGPQFIFQYYREEENGRGNFPPRFSGLQFPNYSSELNVNALELDDSALYLCASSFSETQYFGPGTRLLVL.